This T cell receptor (beta chain) was recorded in a study of blood T cell repertoires in COVID-19 (dated by TCRdb to about 2020). Regarding the complete study: Samples from collaborators originated in the United States, Italy and Spain and spanned both the acute and convalescent phases of COVID-19. The repertoires were released in a freely available public database intended as a resource for research on the immune response to SARS-CoV-2. Where HLA class I and class II types were available, the types were taken from metadata supplied by the sample provider, not from assay-based typing. Samples were obtained from the ongoing ImmuneRACE study (first 160 participants) and from 1,254 subjects provided by 6 global collaborators. Subjects who had been exposed to COVID-19, were actively infected with it, or had recovered from it provided the deeply sampled blood TCRbeta repertoires that made up the dataset. A de-identified subject ID, COVID-19 status, age in years and sex were almost always included in the sample metadata. The prospective study material was composed of cDNA or gDNA derived from T cells, B-cell-depleted T cells, or PBMCs. Overall study results and their limits: The amount of clinical and demographic metadata varied by source and participant and was provided uncurated.

In the germline V gene (reference sequence), CDR1 corresponds to MNHNY and CDR2 to SVGAGI. Relative to germline, V is 6 bases shorter and J is 1 base shorter, with 8 bases between their ends. The CDR3 sequence holds 13 residues, the cysteine and phenylalanine included. The read is trimmed to its CDR3 DNA, 39 bases read in frame from base 1. TCRbeta CDR3 regions were amplified from genomic DNA by means of the immunoSEQ Assay, a bias-controlled multiplex PCR. In the source study's methods: The number of nucleated cells in each sample was estimated from the amplification of reference gene primers within the assay. Sequence reads were collapsed and filtered to measure the absolute abundance of every unique TCRbeta CDR3 rearrangement. For each sample, productive Simpson clonality was calculated as the square root of Simpson's diversity index over productive rearrangements. TCRdb took over this immuneACCESS table, retaining in-frame rearrangements with V and J assigned. Such tables are incomplete; in checked studies, under half of the missing clones stem from an unresolved V gene, and the remainder is unexplained. The V and J calls and the clone size are those of that table, but D and trimming were determined from the DNA. The sample data list about 210,000 clones, and 84% of these were observed just once. About 8% of the sample rests with the top ten.

Each collaborating institution followed its own protocols to collect whole blood in K2EDTA tubes. For TCRbeta analysis, collaborators shipped samples in one of three forms: frozen whole blood, isolated PBMCs, or DNA extracted from either of those sample types. With respect to this clone: Its antigen specificity is not known. No base-level quality is on record; no much larger clone is a single base apart.

This TCR derives from a woman between 50 and 59 years old with active or convalescent COVID-19. The chain couples TRBV6-6 to TRBJ2-3, with a weak D call of TRBD1 (5 bases match). The source material was peripheral blood. The bases are TGTGCCAGCAGATCGACAGGCACAGATACGCAGTATTTT. Its amino acids are CASRSTGTDTQYF.